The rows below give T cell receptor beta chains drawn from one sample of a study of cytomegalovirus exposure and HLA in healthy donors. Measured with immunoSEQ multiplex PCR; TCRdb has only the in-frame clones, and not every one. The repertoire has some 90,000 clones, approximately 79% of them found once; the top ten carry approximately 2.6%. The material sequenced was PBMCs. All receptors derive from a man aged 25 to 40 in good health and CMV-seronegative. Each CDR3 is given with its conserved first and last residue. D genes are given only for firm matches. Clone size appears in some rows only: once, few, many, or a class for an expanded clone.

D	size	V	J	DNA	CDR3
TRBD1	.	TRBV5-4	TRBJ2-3	TGTGCCAGCAGCGAGGCAGGGGGCCGTCTGGGCACAGATACGCAGTATTTT	CASSEAGGRLGTDTQYF
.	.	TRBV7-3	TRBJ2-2	TGTGCCAGCAGCCCACAGGGTCCGACCGGGGAGCTGTTTTTT	CASSPQGPTGELFF
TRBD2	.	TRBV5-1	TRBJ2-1	TGCGCCAGCAGCGGTAGCGGGGGCTACAATGAGCAGTTCTTC	CASSGSGGYNEQFF
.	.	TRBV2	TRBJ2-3	TGTGCCGGAAGTTATGAGGGAGATACGCAGTATTTT	CAGSYEGDTQYF
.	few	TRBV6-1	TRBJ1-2	TGTGCCAGTGGGGGCGGTGGGCCCGGGGACTATGGCTACACCTTC	CASGGGGPGDYGYTF
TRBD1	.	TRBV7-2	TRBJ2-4	TGTGCCAGCAGCTTTGTTGGGACAGAGACCAAAAACATTCAGTACTTC	CASSFVGTETKNIQYF
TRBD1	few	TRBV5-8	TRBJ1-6	TGCGCCAGCAGCCAAACGGACAGGATTAATTCACCCCTCCACTTT	CASSQTDRINSPLHF
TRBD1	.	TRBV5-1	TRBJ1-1	TGCGCCAGCAGCGCCGGACAGGGGGCCGAAGCTTTCTTT	CASSAGQGAEAFF
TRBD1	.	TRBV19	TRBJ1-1	TGTGCCAGTAGTATTCTTTTTCAGGGGGCCGGACCTGAAGCTTTCTTT	CASSILFQGAGPEAFF
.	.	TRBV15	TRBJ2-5	TGTGCCACCAGCAGAGATCGAGGGAGGAGAGAGACCCAGTACTTC	CATSRDRGRRETQYF
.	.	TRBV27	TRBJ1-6	TGTGCCAGCAGTTTCAGAGGAATGACACCCCTCCACTTT	CASSFRGMTPLHF
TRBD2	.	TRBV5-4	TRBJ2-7	TGTGCCAGCAGCAGTAGCGGGGGGCCCTACGAGCAGTACTTC	CASSSSGGPYEQYF
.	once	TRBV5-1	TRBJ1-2	TGCGCCAGCAGCTTGGAAGGGGATGCTAACTATGGCTACACCTTC	CASSLEGDANYGYTF
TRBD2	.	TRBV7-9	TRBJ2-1	TGTGCCAGCAGCTTATGGCTAGCGGGGAATGAGCAGTTCTTC	CASSLWLAGNEQFF
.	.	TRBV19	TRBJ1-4	TGTGCCAGTAGTATTGGGGGGGCAAAGGAAAAACTGTTTTTT	CASSIGGAKEKLFF
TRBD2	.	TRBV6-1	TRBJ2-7	TGTGCCAGCCTACTAGCGGGGGTTTCCTACGAGCAGTACTTC	CASLLAGVSYEQYF
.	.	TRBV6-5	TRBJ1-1	TGTGCCAGCAGCCGCGAGGGTGGGAACACTGAAGCTTTCTTT	CASSREGGNTEAFF
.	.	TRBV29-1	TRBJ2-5	TGCAGCTTCAGGGACTACCAAGAGACCCAGTACTTC	CSFRDYQETQYF
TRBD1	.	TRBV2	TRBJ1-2	TGTGCCGAAGGACAGACAGGGGGCCATGTTGGCTACACCTTC	CAEGQTGGHVGYTF
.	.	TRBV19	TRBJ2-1	TGTGCCAGTAGTATAGTCCAGGGTAATGAGCAGTTCTTC	CASSIVQGNEQFF
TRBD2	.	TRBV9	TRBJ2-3	TGTGCCAGCAGCGTGGGAGGGTACACAGATACGCAGTATTTT	CASSVGGYTDTQYF
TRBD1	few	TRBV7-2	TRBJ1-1	TGTGCCAGCAGCTGGACAGGGGGTTCGAACACTGAAGCTTTCTTT	CASSWTGGSNTEAFF
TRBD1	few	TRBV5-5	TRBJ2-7	TGTGCCAGCAGCTTGGTGGGACAGGGGCCCGCCTACGAGCAGTACTTC	CASSLVGQGPAYEQYF
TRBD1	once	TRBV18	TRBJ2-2	TGTGCCAGCTCACCAGGGACAGGGAACACCGGGGAGCTGTTTTTT	CASSPGTGNTGELFF
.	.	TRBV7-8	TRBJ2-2	TGTGCCAGCAGCGACCCGCCGGGCGGGGAGCTGTTTTTT	CASSDPPGGELFF
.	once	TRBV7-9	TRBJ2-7	TGTGCCAGCAGCTCGATCGGGGAGCAGTACTTC	CASSSIGEQYF
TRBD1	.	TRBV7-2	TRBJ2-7	TGTGCCAGCAGCCGGGGACAGTCCTCCTACGAGCAGTACTTC	CASSRGQSSYEQYF
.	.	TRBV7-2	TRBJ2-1	TGTGCCAGCAGCCCCATGTGGTCGGACAATGAGCAGTTCTTC	CASSPMWSDNEQFF
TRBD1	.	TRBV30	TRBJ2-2	TGTGCCTGGGGTCGGAACAGGGGTATCGGGGAGCTGTTTTTT	CAWGRNRGIGELFF
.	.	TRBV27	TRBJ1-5	TGCGCCAGCAGTGATACAGGGAATCAGCCCCAGCATTTT	CASSDTGNQPQHF
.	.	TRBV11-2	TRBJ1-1	TGTGCCAGCAGGATTACTGCGAACACTGAAGCTTTCTTT	CASRITANTEAFF
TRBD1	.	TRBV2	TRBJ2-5	TGTGCCAGCAGTCCCCGACAGGGAGAGACCCAGTACTTC	CASSPRQGETQYF
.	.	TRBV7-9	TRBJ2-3	TGTGCCAGCAGCCCCCGGGGTAGCGGCACAGATACGCAGTATTTT	CASSPRGSGTDTQYF
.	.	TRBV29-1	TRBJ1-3	TGCAGCGGGGCAGGGCGGGGAAACACCATATATTTT	CSGAGRGNTIYF
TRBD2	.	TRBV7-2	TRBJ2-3	TGTGCCAGCAGCTCCACGGCGGGGGGGCCCGGAGATACGCAGTATTTT	CASSSTAGGPGDTQYF
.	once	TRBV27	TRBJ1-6	TGTGCCAGCAGCGCTCAGGGGCCTTCTAATTCACCCCTCCACTTT	CASSAQGPSNSPLHF
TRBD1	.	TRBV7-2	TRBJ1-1	TGTGCCAGCAGCTCTTTAGGGACAGGGATCATTGAAGCTTTCTTT	CASSSLGTGIIEAFF
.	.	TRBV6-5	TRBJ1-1	TGTGCCAGCAGTTATCAGAGAGGAAACACTGAAGCTTTCTTT	CASSYQRGNTEAFF
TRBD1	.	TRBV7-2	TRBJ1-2	TGTGCCAGCAGCTTAGTTCGGACAGGGGGTGGCTACACCTTC	CASSLVRTGGGYTF
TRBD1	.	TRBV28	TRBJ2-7	TGTGCCAGTAGACAGACAGGGACAATCTACGAGCAGTACTTC	CASRQTGTIYEQYF
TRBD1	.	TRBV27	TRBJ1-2	TGTGCCAGCAGTCCCTCGAGGGGGGACAGGGTCTATGGCTACACCTTC	CASSPSRGDRVYGYTF
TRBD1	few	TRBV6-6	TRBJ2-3	TGTGCCAGCAGTTACATCCAGGGACAGGGGTCAGATACGCAGTATTTT	CASSYIQGQGSDTQYF
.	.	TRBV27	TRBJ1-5	TGTGCCAGCAGTTTTTTAAGCGATCAGCCCCAGCATTTT	CASSFLSDQPQHF
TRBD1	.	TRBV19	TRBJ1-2	TGTGCCACTTCGGACAGGATATATGGCTACACCTTC	CATSDRIYGYTF
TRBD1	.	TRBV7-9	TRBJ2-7	TGTGCCAGCAGCTTCTATGGGACAGGGGAGAAGGAGTACTTC	CASSFYGTGEKEYF
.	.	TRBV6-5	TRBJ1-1	TGTGCCAGCAGATCAGACAGGAACACTGAAGCTTTCTTT	CASRSDRNTEAFF